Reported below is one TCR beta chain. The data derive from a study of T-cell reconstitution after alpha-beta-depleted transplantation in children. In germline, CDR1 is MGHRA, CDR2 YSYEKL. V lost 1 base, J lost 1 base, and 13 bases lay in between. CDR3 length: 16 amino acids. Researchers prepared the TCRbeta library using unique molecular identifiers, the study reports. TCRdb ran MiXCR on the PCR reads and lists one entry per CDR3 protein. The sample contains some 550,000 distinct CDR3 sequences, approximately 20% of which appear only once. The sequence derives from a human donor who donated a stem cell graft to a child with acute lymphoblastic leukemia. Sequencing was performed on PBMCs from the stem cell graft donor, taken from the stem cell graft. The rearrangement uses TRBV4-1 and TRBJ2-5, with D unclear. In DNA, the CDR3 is TGCGCCAGCAGCCAAGCTACGGAGTGGGCCCAAGAGACCCAGTACTTC. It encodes CASSQATEWAQETQYF.